This entry concerns a single T cell receptor beta chain. These data originate in a study of T cells in narcolepsy. Using immunoSEQ multiplex PCR, the repertoire was profiled, and TCRdb retains in-frame clones only, with some absent. The sample gives 27,000 or so clones, 82% of which show up once; approximately 1.2% is in the top ten. Germline V gene sequence: CDR1 MNHEY, CDR2 SVGAGI. Trimming took off 5 bases at V and 1 base at J, with 11 bases between the two ends. The CDR3 totals 15 residues. The gene calls are TRBV6-5 and TRBJ2-2; no firm D call. Sequenced input: CD45RA- memory CD4+ T cells from PBMCs. The sequence derives from a human donor with narcolepsy. In DNA, the CDR3 is TGTGCCAGCAGTGTTGCACAGCTGAACACCGGGGAGCTGTTTTTT. Its translation: CASSVAQLNTGELFF.